The source of this T cell receptor (beta chain) is a study of blood T cells in healthy people across ages. A word on this clonotype: Its specificity is not known.

Whole-study results and caveats: Among long-lived donors, naive CD4+ cells were more numerous and diversity higher than in aged donors. TCR beta diversity per million T cells fell roughly linearly with age.

A sample-barcoded 5' primer and a J-beta primer mix were used in a second PCR of about 6 to 12 cycles. Researchers report that a template-switch adaptor with 12 random nucleotides tagged each cDNA molecule. One entry per CDR3 protein results from TCRdb running MiXCR on the 5' RACE reads. The table lists 1.5 million to 2 million distinct CDR3 sequences, approximately 30% of them singletons. CDR3 size: 13 residues. Per the germline V gene, CDR1 is SQVTM and CDR2 is ANQGSEA. Between the trimmed V and J ends, which lost 4 bases and 2 bases, there was a span of 12 bases. Every donor provided 9.5 to 10 milliliters of peripheral blood.

The sequencing input was blood. The source of this sequence is a woman aged 30 to 39 in good health. This chain joins TRBV29-1 and TRBJ2-7, with TRBD2 as a possible D gene (7 bases). The CDR3 DNA follows: TGCAGCGTTGTTAGGGGGGGAGCCTACGAGCAGTACTTC. Translating gives CSVVRGGAYEQYF.